The sequence of this TCR beta chain was determined in a study of Ad26.COV2.S vaccination and SARS-CoV-2 variants. Study as a whole: As a participant in COV1001, the donor was in the Ad26.COV2.S trial arm.

This CDR3 spans 12 amino acids. Trimming left V 6 bases short and J 6 bases short, with 12 bases between. Per the germline V gene, CDR1 is KGHSH and CDR2 is LQKENI. The treatment here: roughly 20 received Ad26.COV2.S at low or high dose, single or two shots; 5 received placebo; per-sample allocation not given. All samples were drawn on day 63, counting from the first vaccine or placebo injection. Assay used: immunoSEQ multiplex PCR; TCRdb lists only in-frame clones, some missing. The repertoire has some 350,000 clones, roughly nine tenths of them found once; the top ten carry 4.5% to 7%. The V and J genes are TRBV18 and TRBJ2-7; TRBD2 might be the D (5 bases). This clonotype originated in a person aged 18-60 years who received the Ad26.COV2.S COVID-19 vaccine or a placebo. The sequenced sample was peripheral blood, obtained in a trial of Ad26.COV2.S vaccine versus placebo. The CDR3 reads CASSPSRGEQYF. The CDR3 DNA sequence: TGTGCCAGCTCGCCATCCCGGGGCGAGCAGTACTTC.